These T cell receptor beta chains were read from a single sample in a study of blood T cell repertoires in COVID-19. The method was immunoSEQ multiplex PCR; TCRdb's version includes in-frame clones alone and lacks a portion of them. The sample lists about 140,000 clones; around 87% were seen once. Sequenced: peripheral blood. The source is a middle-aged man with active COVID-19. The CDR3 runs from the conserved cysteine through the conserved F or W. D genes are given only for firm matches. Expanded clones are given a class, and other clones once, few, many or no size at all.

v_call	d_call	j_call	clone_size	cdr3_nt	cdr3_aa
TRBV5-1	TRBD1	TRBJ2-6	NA	TGCGCCAGCAGCTCCCGGGACAGGACCTTCTCTGGGGCCAACGTCCTGACTTTC	CASSSRDRTFSGANVLTF
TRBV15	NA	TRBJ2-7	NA	TGTGCCACCGCCGCCGGGGACTCAATTTCCTACGAGCAGTACTTC	CATAAGDSISYEQYF
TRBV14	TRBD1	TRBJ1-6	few	TGTGCCAGCAGCCCGACAGGGGCCGAGGCCCCCCTCCACTTT	CASSPTGAEAPLHF
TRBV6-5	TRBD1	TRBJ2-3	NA	TGTGCCAGCAACGCTGGACAGGGGATCACAGATACGCAGTATTTT	CASNAGQGITDTQYF
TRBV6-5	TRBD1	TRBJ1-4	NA	TGTGCCAGCAGATCAGGGGGATATGGAGAAAAACTGTTTTTT	CASRSGGYGEKLFF
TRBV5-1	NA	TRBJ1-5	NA	TGCGCCAGCAGCTTGAAAGGGGATTATAGCAATCAGCCCCAGCATTTT	CASSLKGDYSNQPQHF
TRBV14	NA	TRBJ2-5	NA	TGTGCCAGCAGCCAAGATGAAGGGGGAAGAGAGACCCAGTACTTC	CASSQDEGGRETQYF
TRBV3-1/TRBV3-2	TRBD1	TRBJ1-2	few	TGTGCCAGCAGCCCAGGACAGGGAGGCTACACCTTC	CASSPGQGGYTF
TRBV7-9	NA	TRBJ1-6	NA	TGTGCCAGCAGCTTAGCGGGGGCCGGGGACCTTTGGGCCCTCCACTTT	CASSLAGAGDLWALHF
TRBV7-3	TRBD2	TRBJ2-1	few	TGTGCCAGCAGCCCCCGACTAGCGGGGGGGAGCCGATCCAATGAGCAGTTCTTC	CASSPRLAGGSRSNEQFF
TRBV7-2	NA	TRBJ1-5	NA	TGTGCCAGCAGCTACAACAGGGACCAGCCCCAGCATTTT	CASSYNRDQPQHF
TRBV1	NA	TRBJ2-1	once	TGCACCAGCAGCCCCTGGGCCAATGAGCAGTTCTTC	CTSSPWANEQFF
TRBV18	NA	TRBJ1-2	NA	TGTGCCAGCTCACCAACCCGGTTACAGGGCCCCTATGGCTACACCTTC	CASSPTRLQGPYGYTF